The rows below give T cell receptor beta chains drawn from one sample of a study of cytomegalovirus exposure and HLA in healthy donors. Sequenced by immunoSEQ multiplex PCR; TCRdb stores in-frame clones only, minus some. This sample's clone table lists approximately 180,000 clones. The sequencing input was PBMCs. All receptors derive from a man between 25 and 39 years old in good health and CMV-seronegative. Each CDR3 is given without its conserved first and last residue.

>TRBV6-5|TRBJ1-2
AVGEDGYT
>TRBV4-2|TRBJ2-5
ASSQDPPSGSQETQY
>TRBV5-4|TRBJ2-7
ASSLASGGSYEQY
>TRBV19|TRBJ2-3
ASSARPSGTDTQY
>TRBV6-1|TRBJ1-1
ASSERGESEAF
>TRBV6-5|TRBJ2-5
ASSYGSGSKETQY
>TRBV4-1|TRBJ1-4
ASSQGPLQLF
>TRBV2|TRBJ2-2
ASSDNPLDFGAGELF
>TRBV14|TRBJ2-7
ASSRPSAGDRSEQY
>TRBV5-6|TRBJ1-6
ASSLDRGNSPLH
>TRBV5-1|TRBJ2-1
ASSLEVESGEQF
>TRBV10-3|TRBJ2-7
AISFTGTKGEQY
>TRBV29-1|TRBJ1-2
SVEDLGGDGYT
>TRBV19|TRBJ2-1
ASTIRDAGPGNEQF
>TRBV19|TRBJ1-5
ASTTNRGRASNQPQH
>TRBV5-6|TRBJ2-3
ASSFGTDTQY
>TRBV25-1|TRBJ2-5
ASSESGTGWETQY
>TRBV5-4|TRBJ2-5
ASSGGDFQETQY
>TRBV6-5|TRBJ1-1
ATSTVNTEAF
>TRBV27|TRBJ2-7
ASSPGLSYEQY
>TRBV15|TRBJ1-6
ATSRAAFSPLH
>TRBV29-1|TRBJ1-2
SVEDQARVGGYT
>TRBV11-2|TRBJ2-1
ASSLELATGNEQF
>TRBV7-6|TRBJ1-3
ASSFGTGAGNTIY
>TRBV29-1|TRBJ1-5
SVGTERSNQPQH
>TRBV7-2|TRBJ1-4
ASSFGQDFNEKLF
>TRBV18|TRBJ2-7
ASSPPARLSYEQY
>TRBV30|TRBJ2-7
AWSGVGNHEQY
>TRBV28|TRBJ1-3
ASSPPLGTANTIY
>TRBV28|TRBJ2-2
ASSLHITGAGELF
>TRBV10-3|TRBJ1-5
AISAMGGTRQPQH
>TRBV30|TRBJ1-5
AWSVRGGSNQPQH
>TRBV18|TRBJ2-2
ASSPSLGGQTGELF
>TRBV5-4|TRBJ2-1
ASSLGRLAGGYNEQF